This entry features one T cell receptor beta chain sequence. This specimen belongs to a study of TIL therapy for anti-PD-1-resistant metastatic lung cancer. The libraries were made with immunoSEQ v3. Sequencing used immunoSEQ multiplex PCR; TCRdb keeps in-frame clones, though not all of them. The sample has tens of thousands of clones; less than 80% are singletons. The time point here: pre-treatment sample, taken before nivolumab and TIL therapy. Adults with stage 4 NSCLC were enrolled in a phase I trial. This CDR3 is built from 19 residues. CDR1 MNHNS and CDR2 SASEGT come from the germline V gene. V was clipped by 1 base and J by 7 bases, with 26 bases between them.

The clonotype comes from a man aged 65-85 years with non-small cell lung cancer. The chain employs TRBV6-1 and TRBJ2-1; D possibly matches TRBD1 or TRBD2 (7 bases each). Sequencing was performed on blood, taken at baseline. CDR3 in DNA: TGTGCCAGCAGTGAAGACGGCGAGGGGGCGGGAGCCAAGGTGAATGAGCAGTTCTTC. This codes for CASSEDGEGAGAKVNEQFF.